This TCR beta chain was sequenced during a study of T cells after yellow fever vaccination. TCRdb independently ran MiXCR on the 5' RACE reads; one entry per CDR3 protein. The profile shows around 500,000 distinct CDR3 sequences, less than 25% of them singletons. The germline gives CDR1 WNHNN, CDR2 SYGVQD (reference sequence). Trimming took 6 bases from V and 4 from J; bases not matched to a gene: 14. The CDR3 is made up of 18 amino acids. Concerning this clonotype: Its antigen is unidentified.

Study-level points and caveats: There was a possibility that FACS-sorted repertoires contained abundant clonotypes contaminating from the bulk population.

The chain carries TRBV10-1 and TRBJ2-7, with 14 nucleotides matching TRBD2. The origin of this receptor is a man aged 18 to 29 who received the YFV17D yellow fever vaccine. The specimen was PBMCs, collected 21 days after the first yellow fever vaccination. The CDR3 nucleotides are TGCGCCAGCAGCCAAGGGACTAGCGGGGGCTCCGGCGGGTACGAGCAGTACTTC. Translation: CASSQGTSGGSGGYEQYF.